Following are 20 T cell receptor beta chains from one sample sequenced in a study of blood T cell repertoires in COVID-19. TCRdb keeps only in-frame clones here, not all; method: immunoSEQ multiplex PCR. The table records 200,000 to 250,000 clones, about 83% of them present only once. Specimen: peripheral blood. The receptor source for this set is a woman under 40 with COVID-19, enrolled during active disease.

CDR3 DNA: TGTGCCAGCAGCTTAGTGGCGGGAACCTACGAGCAGTACTTC. Its translation is CASSLVAGTYEQYF. The chain employs TRBV11-1 and TRBJ2-7, with a weak D call TRBD2 (6 bases). In germline, CDR1 is SGHAT, CDR2 FQDESV (reference sequence). The V end was cut by 1 base, the J end by 2 bases, with 9 bases between. The CDR3 spans 14 residues. The full variable domain, with the rest looked up from reference TRBV11-1 and TRBJ2-7, is EAEVAQSPRYKITEKSQAVAFWCDPISGHATLYWYRQILGQGPELLVQFQDESVVDDSQLPKDRFSAERLKGVDSTLKIQPAELGDSAMYLCASSLVAGTYEQYFGPGTRLTVT.

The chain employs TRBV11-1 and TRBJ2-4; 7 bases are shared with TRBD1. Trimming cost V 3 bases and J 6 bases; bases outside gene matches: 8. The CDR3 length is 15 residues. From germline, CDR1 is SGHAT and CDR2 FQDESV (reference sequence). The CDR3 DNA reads TGTGCCAGCAGCTTGTCTACAGGGGTCGGAAACATTCAGTACTTC. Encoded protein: CASSLSTGVGNIQYF.

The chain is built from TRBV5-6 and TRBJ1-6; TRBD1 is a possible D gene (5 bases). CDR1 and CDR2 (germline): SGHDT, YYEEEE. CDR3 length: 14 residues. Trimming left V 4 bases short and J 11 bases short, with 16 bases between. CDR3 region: CASSLWGPGAPLHF. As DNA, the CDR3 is TGTGCCAGCAGCCTTTGGGGCCCCGGAGCACCCCTCCACTTT.

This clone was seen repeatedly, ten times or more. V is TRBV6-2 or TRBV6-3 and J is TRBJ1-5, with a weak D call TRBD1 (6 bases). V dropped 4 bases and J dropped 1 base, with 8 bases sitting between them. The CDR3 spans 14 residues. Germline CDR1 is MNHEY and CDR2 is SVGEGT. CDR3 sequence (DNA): TGTGCCAGCAGTTGGCAGGGGAGCAATCAGCCCCAGCATTTT. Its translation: CASSWQGSNQPQHF.

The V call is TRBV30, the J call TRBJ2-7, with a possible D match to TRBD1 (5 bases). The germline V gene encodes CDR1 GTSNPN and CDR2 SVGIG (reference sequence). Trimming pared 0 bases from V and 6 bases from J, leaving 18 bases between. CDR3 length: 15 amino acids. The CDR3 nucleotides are TGTGCCTGGAGTGTAGTATGGCAGGGCGAGGCCGAGCAGTACTTC. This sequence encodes CAWSVVWQGEAEQYF.

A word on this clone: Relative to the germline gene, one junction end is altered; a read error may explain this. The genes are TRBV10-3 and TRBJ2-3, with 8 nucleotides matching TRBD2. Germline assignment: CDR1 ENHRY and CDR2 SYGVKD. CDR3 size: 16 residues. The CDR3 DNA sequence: TGTGCCATCAGTAAGTCGGGGAGCGGGGGTGCGGATACGCAGTATTTT. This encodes CAISKSGSGGADTQYF.

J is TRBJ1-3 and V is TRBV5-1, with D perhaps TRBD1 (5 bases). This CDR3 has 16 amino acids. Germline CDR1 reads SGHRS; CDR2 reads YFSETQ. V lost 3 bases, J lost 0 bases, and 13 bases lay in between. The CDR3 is CASSSDMATSGNTIYF. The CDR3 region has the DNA TGCGCCAGCAGCTCGGACATGGCAACCTCTGGAAACACCATATATTTT.

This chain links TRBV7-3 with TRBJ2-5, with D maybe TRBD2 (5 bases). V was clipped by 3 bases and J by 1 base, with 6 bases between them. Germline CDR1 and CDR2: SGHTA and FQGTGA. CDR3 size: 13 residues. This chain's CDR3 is CASSLSGQETQYF. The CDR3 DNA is TGTGCCAGCAGCTTGAGCGGCCAAGAGACCCAGTACTTC.

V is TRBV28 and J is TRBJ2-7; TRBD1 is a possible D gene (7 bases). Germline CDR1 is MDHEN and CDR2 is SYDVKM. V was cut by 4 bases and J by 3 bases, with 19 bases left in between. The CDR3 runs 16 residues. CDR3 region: CASSSGTEEGYYEQYF. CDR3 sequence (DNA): TGTGCCAGCAGTTCCGGGACAGAGGAGGGGTACTACGAGCAGTACTTC.

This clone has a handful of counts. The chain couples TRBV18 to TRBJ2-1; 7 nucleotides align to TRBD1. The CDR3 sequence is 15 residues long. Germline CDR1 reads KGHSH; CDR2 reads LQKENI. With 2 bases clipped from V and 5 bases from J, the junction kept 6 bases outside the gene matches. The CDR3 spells CASSPAQGSDNEQFF. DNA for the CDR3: TGTGCCAGCTCACCAGCACAGGGGTCAGACAATGAGCAGTTCTTC.

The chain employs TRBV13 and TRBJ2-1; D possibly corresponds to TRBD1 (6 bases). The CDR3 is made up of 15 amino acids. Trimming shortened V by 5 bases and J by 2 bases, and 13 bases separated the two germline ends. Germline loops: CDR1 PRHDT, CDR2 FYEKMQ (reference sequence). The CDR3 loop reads CASSLKWDTYNEQFF. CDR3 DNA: TGTGCCAGCAGCCTAAAATGGGACACCTACAATGAGCAGTTCTTC. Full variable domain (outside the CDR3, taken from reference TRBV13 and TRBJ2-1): AAGVIQSPRHLIKEKRETATLKCYPIPRHDTVYWYQQGPGQDPQFLISFYEKMQSDKGSIPDRFSAQQFSDYHSELNMSSLELGDSALYFCASSLKWDTYNEQFFGPGTRLTVL.

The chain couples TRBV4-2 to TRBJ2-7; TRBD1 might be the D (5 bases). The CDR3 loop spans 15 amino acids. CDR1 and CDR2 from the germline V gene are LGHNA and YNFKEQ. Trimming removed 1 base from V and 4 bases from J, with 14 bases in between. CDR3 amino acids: CASSQGTKVTYEQYF. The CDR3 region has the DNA TGTGCCAGCAGCCAAGGGACAAAAGTTACGTACGAGCAGTACTTC.

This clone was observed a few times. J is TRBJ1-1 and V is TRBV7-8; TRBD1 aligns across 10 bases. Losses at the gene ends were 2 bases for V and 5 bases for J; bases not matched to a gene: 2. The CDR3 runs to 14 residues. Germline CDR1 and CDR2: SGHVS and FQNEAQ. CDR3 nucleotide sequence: TGTGCCAGCAGCTTACCGGGACAGGGGACTGAAGCTTTCTTT. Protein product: CASSLPGQGTEAFF.

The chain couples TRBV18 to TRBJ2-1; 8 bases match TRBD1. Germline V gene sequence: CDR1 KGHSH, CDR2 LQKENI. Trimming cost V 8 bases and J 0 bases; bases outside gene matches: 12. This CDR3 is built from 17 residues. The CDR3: CASLPGQVPASYNEQFF. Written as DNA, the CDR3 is TGTGCCAGCCTACCGGGACAGGTTCCCGCCTCCTACAATGAGCAGTTCTTC.

Written as DNA, the CDR3 is TGTGCCAGCAGCCACGGGACTAGCACCCATGAGCAGTTCTTC. Amino acid sequence: CASSHGTSTHEQFF. The gene calls are TRBV7-2 and TRBJ2-1, with 9 bases fitting TRBD2. Germline loops: CDR1 SGHTA, CDR2 FQGNSA. CDR3 length equals 14 residues. V lost 5 bases and J lost 8; bases outside the gene matches: 7.

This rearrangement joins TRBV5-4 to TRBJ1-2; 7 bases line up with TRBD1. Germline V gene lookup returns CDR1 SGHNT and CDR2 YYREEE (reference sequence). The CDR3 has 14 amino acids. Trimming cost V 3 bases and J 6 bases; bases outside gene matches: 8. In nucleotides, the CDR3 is TGTGCCAGCAGCTCCCCTGACAGGGTACATGGCTACACCTTC. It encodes CASSSPDRVHGYTF.

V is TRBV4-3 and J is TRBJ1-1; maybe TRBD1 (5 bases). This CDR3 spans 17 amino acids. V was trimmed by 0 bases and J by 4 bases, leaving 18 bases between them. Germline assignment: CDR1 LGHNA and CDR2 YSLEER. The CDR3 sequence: CASSQDFEMERGTEAFF. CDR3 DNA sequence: TGCGCCAGCAGCCAAGATTTCGAGATGGAAAGGGGCACTGAAGCTTTCTTT.

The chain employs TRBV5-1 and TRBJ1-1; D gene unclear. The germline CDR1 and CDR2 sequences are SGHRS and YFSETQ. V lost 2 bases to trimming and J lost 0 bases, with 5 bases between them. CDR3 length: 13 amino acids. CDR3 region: CASSFSMNTEAFF. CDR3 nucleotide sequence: TGCGCCAGCAGCTTTTCAATGAACACTGAAGCTTTCTTT. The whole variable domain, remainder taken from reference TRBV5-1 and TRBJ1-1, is KAGVTQTPRYLIKTRGQQVTLSCSPISGHRSVSWYQQTPGQGLQFLFEYFSETQRNKGNFPGRFSGRQFSNSRSEMNVSTLELGDSALYLCASSFSMNTEAFFGQGTRLTVV.

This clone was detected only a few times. The CDR3 reads CAWSVRGTGTEAFF. The CDR3 DNA reads TGTGCCTGGAGTGTTCGGGGTACCGGCACTGAAGCTTTCTTT. The chain is built from TRBV30 and TRBJ1-1; D call uncertain. The CDR3 loop spans 14 amino acids. The germline CDR1 and CDR2 sequences are GTSNPN and SVGIG (reference sequence). V lost 0 bases and J 4 bases, leaving 12 bases between the germline ends.

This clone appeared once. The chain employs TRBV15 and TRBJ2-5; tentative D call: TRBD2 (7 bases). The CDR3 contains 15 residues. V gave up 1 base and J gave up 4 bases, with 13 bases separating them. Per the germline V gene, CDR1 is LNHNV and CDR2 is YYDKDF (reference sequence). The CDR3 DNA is TGTGCCACCAGCAGAGTCGGGGAGGGGGTAGAGACCCAGTACTTC. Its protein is CATSRVGEGVETQYF.